This passage covers 15 T cell receptor beta chains from one sample sequenced in a study of T cell responses to AZD1222 COVID-19 vaccine. Profiling relied on immunoSEQ multiplex PCR, and the TCRdb table lists in-frame clones only, not all of them. The table shows fewer than 130,000 clones, with about 90% occurring only once. Source: peripheral blood, taken 28 days after the second AZD1222 dose. Receptor source: an adult who received the AZD1222 COVID-19 vaccine.

The chain links TRBV11-2 to TRBJ2-3, with TRBD2 matching 16 bases. The CDR3 extends over 16 amino acids. Looked up from germline, CDR1 is SGHAT and CDR2 is FQNNGV. Trimming removed 1 base from V and 9 bases from J; junction bases left unmatched: 4. CDR3: CASSLGGTSGRATQYF. CDR3 DNA sequence: TGTGCCAGCAGCTTAGGAGGGACTAGCGGGAGGGCCACGCAGTATTTT.

The rearrangement joins TRBV19 to TRBJ1-2; 7 nucleotides align to TRBD1. The CDR3 extends over 13 amino acids. Germline-derived CDR1 and CDR2 are LNHDA and SQIVND (reference sequence). The V and J ends lost 6 bases and 4 bases, in that order; junction bases with no gene match: 5. CDR3 in amino acids: CASSQEGAYGYTF. As DNA, the CDR3 is TGTGCCAGTAGCCAAGAGGGGGCCTATGGCTACACCTTC.

This chain uses TRBV19 with TRBJ1-4; the D is unclear. Germline V CDR1 and CDR2: LNHDA, SQIVND (reference sequence). The CDR3 has 14 residues. V was shortened by 11 bases and J by 8 bases, with 21 bases between the two germline ends. This CDR3 reads CAAASTSLEEKLFF. CDR3 nucleotides: TGTGCCGCCGCTTCGACCAGCTTGGAGGAAAAACTGTTTTTT.

The chain recombines TRBV10-3 with TRBJ2-7; D assignment may be TRBD1 or TRBD2 (5 bases each). The CDR3 length is 14 residues. Germline V gene lookup returns CDR1 ENHRY and CDR2 SYGVKD. V was pared by 7 bases and J by 7 bases, with 20 bases between. CDR3 residues: CAINPRDGFGEQYF. The CDR3 nucleotides read TGTGCCATCAATCCCCGGGACGGATTCGGGGAGCAGTACTTC.

V and J are TRBV18 and TRBJ1-2; no clear D gene. Germline CDR1 KGHSH, CDR2 LQKENI. The CDR3 is 13 amino acids. V was cut by 4 bases and J by 2 bases, with 8 bases left in between. CDR3 amino acids: CASSRDPNYGYTF. CDR3 bases: TGTGCCAGCTCACGAGATCCGAACTATGGCTACACCTTC.

The chain combines TRBV28 with TRBJ1-4; TRBD1 matches at 8 bases. Germline assignment: CDR1 MDHEN and CDR2 SYDVKM. The V gene end was trimmed by 2 bases and the J gene end by 8 bases; junction bases not matched to a gene: 10. The CDR3 runs 16 residues. The CDR3 spells CASSLDLQGVREKLFF. The DNA for the CDR3 is TGTGCCAGCAGTTTAGATCTACAGGGGGTCAGGGAAAAACTGTTTTTT.

This chain links TRBV6-1 with TRBJ1-5; D is uncertain. Trimming pared 0 bases from V and 0 bases from J, leaving 6 bases between. The CDR3 runs to 15 residues. The germline gives CDR1 MNHNS, CDR2 SASEGT. The CDR3: CASSEALNSNQPQHF. CDR3 DNA: TGTGCCAGCAGTGAAGCTCTGAATAGCAATCAGCCCCAGCATTTT.

This clone was found once. This chain joins TRBV18 and TRBJ1-5, with 7 bases matching TRBD1. This CDR3 has 15 amino acids. V shed 6 bases, J shed 5 bases, and the junction held 10 bases outside the gene matches. Per germline, CDR1 KGHSH and CDR2 LQKENI. CDR3 residues: CASSSNRDSYQPQHF. The CDR3 region has the DNA TGTGCCAGCTCGTCGAACCGGGACAGCTATCAGCCCCAGCATTTT.

V usage is TRBV3-1 (or the pseudogene TRBV3-2) and J usage is TRBJ1-1; TRBD1 might be the D (6 bases). The length of the CDR3 is 14 residues. Trimming removed 4 bases from V and 5 bases from J, with 14 bases in between. Germline V gene data show CDR1 as LGHDT and CDR2 as YNNKEL (reference sequence). CDR3 in amino acids: CASSLTSGDTEAFF. CDR3 sequence (DNA): TGTGCCAGCAGCCTCACCTCAGGGGATACTGAAGCTTTCTTT.

The chain joins TRBV9 to TRBJ2-1; 7 positions agree with TRBD1. V lost 3 bases to trimming and J lost 8 bases; unmatched junction nucleotides: 2. The CDR3 consists of 12 residues. Germline V gene lookup returns CDR1 SGDLS and CDR2 YYNGEE. The CDR3 DNA reads as TGTGCCAGCAGCGCAGACAGGGATGAGCAGTTCTTC. Protein product: CASSADRDEQFF.

The chain employs TRBV4-1 and TRBJ2-7; D is possibly TRBD1 (5 bases). Between the trimmed V and J ends, which lost 11 bases and 2 bases, there was a span of 25 bases. The CDR3 consists of 16 residues. Germline CDR1 MGHRA, CDR2 YSYEKL. In DNA, the CDR3 is TGCGCCGACCCTCTTGGGGCTCCTGAAATGACCTACGAGCAGTACTTC. Its translation is CADPLGAPEMTYEQYF.

Comments on this clone: Other DNA sequences in this sample translate to the same CDR3. The chain has TRBV19 and TRBJ2-6; D is perhaps TRBD1 (6 bases). Trimming shortened V by 6 bases and J by 2 bases, and 8 bases separated the two germline ends. Looked up from germline, CDR1 is LNHDA and CDR2 is SQIVND (reference sequence). This CDR3 is 14 amino acids long. The chain's CDR3 is CASSHRAGANVLTF. CDR3 bases: TGTGCCAGTAGCCACAGGGCTGGGGCCAACGTCCTGACTTTC. The complete variable domain, with remaining parts taken from reference TRBV19 and TRBJ2-6, reads DGGITQSPKYLFRKEGQNVTLSCEQNLNHDAMYWYRQDPGQGLRLIYYSQIVNDFQKGDIAEGYSVSREKKESFPLTVTSAQKNPTAFYLCASSHRAGANVLTFGAGSRLTVL.

The sample holds one count of this clone. The gene calls are TRBV24-1 and TRBJ2-6; the D gene is possibly TRBD1 (6 bases). CDR1 is KGHDR, CDR2 SFDVKD, per germline. The CDR3 loop spans 18 amino acids. V shed 6 bases and J shed 0 bases, with 17 bases lying between them. The CDR3 loop is CATSSTGTLISGANVLTF. The CDR3 DNA is TGTGCCACCAGTTCGACCGGGACACTGATCTCTGGGGCCAACGTCCTGACTTTC.

The chain recombines TRBV3-1 (or the pseudogene TRBV3-2) with TRBJ1-5, with D tentatively TRBD1 (6 bases). V was pared by 0 bases and J by 5 bases, with 11 bases between. Germline CDR1 reads LGHDT; CDR2 reads YNNKEL (reference sequence). The CDR3 consists of 15 residues. DNA for the CDR3: TGTGCCAGCAGCCAAGATCCAGGGGACTATCAGCCCCAGCATTTT. This encodes CASSQDPGDYQPQHF.

The V and J genes are TRBV5-4 and TRBJ1-4; unclear D gene. V lost 1 base, J lost 5 bases, and 15 bases lay in between. The CDR3 length is 16 residues. Looked up from germline, CDR1 is SGHNT and CDR2 is YYREEE (reference sequence). The CDR3 is CASSLFTWSKNEKLFF. The CDR3 DNA reads as TGTGCCAGCAGCTTGTTCACGTGGTCAAAAAATGAAAAACTGTTTTTT.